Listed here is a single TCR beta chain. This sample is part of a study of cytomegalovirus exposure and HLA in healthy donors. CDR3 length: 15 amino acids. Germline CDR1 is KGHSH and CDR2 is LQKENI. The V gene end was trimmed by 0 bases and the J gene end by 3 bases; junction bases not matched to a gene: 3. The primer mix had 60 Vbeta and 13 Jbeta primers. The protocol was immunoSEQ multiplex PCR, while the TCRdb copy is restricted to in-frame clones and leaves out a portion. The data contain roughly 150,000 clones, around 75% of them seen just once; the ten biggest clones take up about 2.3%. The J gene is TRBJ1-2, the V gene TRBV18; 8 bases match TRBD1. The sequenced sample consisted of PBMCs. The clonotype was recovered from a male donor in good health and CMV-seronegative. CDR3 DNA: TGTGCCAGCTCACCACCGGGACAGGTCTACTATGGCTACACCTTC. Amino acids: CASSPPGQVYYGYTF.